This TCR beta chain was observed in a study of T cells in Graves' hyperthyroidism and ophthalmopathy. Concerning this clonotype: Its antigen remains unknown.

Study results and limitations: Peripheral blood also featured most of the thyroid clonotypes expanded above 0.001.

Regions amplified from RNA transcripts were the TCR beta CDR3 regions. HTBI primers drove first-round RT-PCR of the TCR CDR3. TCRdb ran MiXCR on the multiplex PCR reads and lists one entry per CDR3 protein. The sample holds some 490,000 distinct CDR3 sequences, 15% to 20% seen once. Trimming removed 4 bases at V and 2 bases at J, with 15 bases between. The length of the CDR3 is 14 residues. Per the germline V gene, CDR1 is DFQATT and CDR2 is SNEGSKA (reference sequence). This clonotype was obtained from a woman aged 25 to 39 with Graves' ophthalmopathy. The genes are TRBV20-1 and TRBJ2-7; D is possibly TRBD2 (5 bases). Material for sequencing was blood. The CDR3 here is CSAKEGVLAYEQYF. In DNA, the CDR3 is TGCAGTGCTAAAGAGGGAGTGTTGGCCTACGAGCAGTACTTC.